The subject of this entry is one T cell receptor beta chain. The CDR3 covers 15 residues. V gave up 0 bases and J gave up 5 bases; unmatched junction bases: 6. CDR1 is LGHNA and CDR2 is YSLEER in the germline V gene. This table comes from immunoSEQ multiplex PCR, and its TCRdb copy is limited to in-frame clones, with some not included. The table has about 210,000 clones, roughly 85% seen once. This specimen belongs to a study of blood T cell repertoires in COVID-19. The sequenced material came from peripheral blood. The receptor's source is a middle-aged woman with active or convalescent COVID-19. The V and J genes are TRBV4-3 and TRBJ1-1; TRBD1 aligns across 7 bases. The CDR3 region is CASSQDEGAWTEAFF. Written as DNA, the CDR3 is TGCGCCAGCAGCCAAGATGAGGGGGCTTGGACTGAAGCTTTCTTT.